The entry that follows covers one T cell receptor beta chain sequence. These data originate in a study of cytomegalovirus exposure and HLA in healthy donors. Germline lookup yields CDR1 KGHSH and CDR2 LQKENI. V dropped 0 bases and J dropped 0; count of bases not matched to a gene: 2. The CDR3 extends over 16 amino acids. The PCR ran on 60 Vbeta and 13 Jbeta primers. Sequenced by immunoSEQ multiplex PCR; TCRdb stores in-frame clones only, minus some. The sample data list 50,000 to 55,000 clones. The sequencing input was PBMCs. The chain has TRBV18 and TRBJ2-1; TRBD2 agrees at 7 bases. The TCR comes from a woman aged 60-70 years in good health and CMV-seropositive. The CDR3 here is CASSPPGLPSYNEQFF. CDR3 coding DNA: TGTGCCAGCTCACCACCGGGACTACCCTCCTACAATGAGCAGTTCTTC.